By sample share, the clone carrying this T cell receptor (beta chain) is large. Its antigen is undetermined. The data are from a study of T-cell memory formation after mild COVID-19. Study-wide context: Largely donor-specific sequence clusters came from a couple of donors.

General study points: Whether day 37 second-wave clones are SARS-CoV-2-specific was not confirmed.

Constant-segment primers were used for 5'RACE, and the resulting TCR alpha and TCR beta cDNA libraries carried sample barcodes and UMIs. Each CDR3 protein is one row after TCRdb ran MiXCR on the 5' RACE reads. This table holds approximately 180,000 distinct CDR3 sequences, around 16% found once. V lost 5 bases to trimming and J lost 10 bases, with 12 bases between them. Germline loops: CDR1 SEHNR, CDR2 FQNEAQ (reference sequence). The CDR3 consists of 12 residues. Sequenced: PBMCs or a T cell subset sorted from them (not recorded which). J is TRBJ2-1 and V is TRBV7-9, with D uncertain. The sequence was collected from an adult woman who had mild COVID-19 (a few samples of this study predate the infection). Cell type and time point are not known. CDR3 amino acids: CASSLLGAEQFF. The CDR3 DNA reads TGTGCCAGCAGCCTCCTAGGAGCCGAGCAGTTCTTC. Complete variable domain (other parts from reference TRBV7-9 and TRBJ2-1): DTGVSQNPRHKITKRGQNVTFRCDPISEHNRLYWYRQTLGQGPEFLTYFQNEAQLEKSRLLSDRFSAERPKGSFSTLEIQRTEQGDSAMYLCASSLLGAEQFFGPGTRLTVL.